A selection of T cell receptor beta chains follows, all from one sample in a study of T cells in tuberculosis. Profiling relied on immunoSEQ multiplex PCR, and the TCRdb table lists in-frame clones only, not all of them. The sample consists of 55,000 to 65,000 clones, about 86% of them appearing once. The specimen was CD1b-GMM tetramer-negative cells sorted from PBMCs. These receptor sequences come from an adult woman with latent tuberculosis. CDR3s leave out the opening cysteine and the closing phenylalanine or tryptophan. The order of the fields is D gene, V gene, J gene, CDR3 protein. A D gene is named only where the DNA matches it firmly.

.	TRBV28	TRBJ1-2	ASSPTGTPYGYT
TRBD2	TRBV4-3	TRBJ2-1	ASSQITLAGKGEQF
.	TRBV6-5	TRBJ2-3	ASSYSNGLLDTQY
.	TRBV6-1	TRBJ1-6	ASSPEGDRYSPLH
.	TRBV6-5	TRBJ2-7	ASSDRRYEQY
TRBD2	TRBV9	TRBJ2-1	ASSVAERGGRNEQF
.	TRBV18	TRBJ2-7	ASSPGRSDEQY
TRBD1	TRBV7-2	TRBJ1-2	ASSLGGTGGAVGYGYT
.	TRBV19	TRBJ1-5	ASSINRDYSNQPQH
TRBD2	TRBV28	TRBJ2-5	ASSSTSGGQTQY
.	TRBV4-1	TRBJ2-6	ASSQIGDRRSGANVLT
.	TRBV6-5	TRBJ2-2	ASSRGGVYTGELF
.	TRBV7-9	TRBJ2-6	ASSLFTGRSGANVLT
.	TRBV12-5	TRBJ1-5	ASSIQGNQPQH
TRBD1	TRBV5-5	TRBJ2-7	ASSMEGGQGRIYEQY
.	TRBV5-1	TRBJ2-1	ASTLSGSSSYNEQF
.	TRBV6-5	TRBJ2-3	ASSRQDSSTDTQY
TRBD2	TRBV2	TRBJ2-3	ASSGRTSGGPQY
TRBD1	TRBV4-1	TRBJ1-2	ASSLRWTGGVGGYT
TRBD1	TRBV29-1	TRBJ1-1	SHPGTGNRAF
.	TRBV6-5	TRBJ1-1	ASSRGGWATEAF
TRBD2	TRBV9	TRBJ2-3	ASSVAGTSGTTDTQY
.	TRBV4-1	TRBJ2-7	ASSQDQGTIYEQY
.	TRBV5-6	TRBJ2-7	ASSLGQVFYEQY
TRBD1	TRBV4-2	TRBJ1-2	ASSPVDRDYGYT
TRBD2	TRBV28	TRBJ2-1	ASSSPSGGYNEQF
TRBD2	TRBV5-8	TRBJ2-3	ASSWYGGRAPDTQY
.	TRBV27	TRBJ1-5	ASSLRFRDSSNQPQH
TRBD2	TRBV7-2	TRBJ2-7	ASSFGGGEEQY
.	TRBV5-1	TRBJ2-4	ASRTGNIQY
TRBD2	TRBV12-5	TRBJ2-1	ASGFSGGRYNEQF
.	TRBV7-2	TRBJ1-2	ASTPAEGGGYT
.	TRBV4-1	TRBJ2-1	ASSQVGRGHRDEQF
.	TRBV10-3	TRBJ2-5	AISESGGLEETQY
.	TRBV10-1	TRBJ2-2	ASSDPGGPTGELF
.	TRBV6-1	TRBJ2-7	ASSKDSEQY
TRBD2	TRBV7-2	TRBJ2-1	ASSPSSGGAGYNEQF
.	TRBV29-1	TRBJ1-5	SLGRGDQPQH
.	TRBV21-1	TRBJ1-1	ASSSWGQPNTEAF
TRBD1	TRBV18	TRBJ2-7	ASSPDRGLGEQY
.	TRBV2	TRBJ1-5	ASRNRLGREPQH
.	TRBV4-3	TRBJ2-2	ASSHNRATGELF
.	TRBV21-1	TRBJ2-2	ASSNGEGNAGELF
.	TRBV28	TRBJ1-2	ASSLGRGDLGGYT
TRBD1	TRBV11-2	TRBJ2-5	ASSLNLRGRETQY
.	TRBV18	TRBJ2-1	ASSPIMGAGEQF
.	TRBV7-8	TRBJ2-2	ASSMRRNTGELF
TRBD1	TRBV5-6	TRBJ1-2	ASSRIQGLESYGYT
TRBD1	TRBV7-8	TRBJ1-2	ASSLALDRGESGYT
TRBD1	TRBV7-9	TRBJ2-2	ASSSTGVGTGELF
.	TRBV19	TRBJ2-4	ASSTGIAKNIQY
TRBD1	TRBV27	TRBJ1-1	ASSLSTGVGTEAF
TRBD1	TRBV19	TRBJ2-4	ASSLTPWTGLIAKNIQY
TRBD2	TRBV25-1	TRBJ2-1	ASSSGRLYNEQF
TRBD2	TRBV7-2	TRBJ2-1	ASGGVAGYNEQF
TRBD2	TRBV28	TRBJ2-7	ASSLDTGGSNEQY
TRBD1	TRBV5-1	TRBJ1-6	ASREISGGTGSSPLH